The rows below give T cell receptor beta chains drawn from one sample of a study of T cell repertoires in cytomegalovirus infection. TCRdb re-derived calls from the reads in MiXCR, one entry per CDR3 protein. Among 600,000 to 800,000 distinct CDR3 sequences listed, 20% to 30% were seen once. The sequencing sample was made of CD8+ T cells from PBMCs. Receptors originate from a human donor in good health (CMV status not recorded). Some clones in this sample may be carry-over from other donors' samples. Both conserved end residues are part of each CDR3. D genes are given only for firm matches. Part of the rows lack a size; the others show once, few, many or a class for expanded clones.

clone_size d_call j_call v_call cdr3_nt cdr3_aa
few . TRBJ2-5 TRBV23-1 TGCGCCAGCAGTCAATCGGAGACCCAGTACTTC CASSQSETQYF
. . TRBJ1-4 TRBV2 TGTGCCAGCCTAGAGGACACTACTGAAAAACTGTTTTTT CASLEDTTEKLFF
. TRBD1 TRBJ2-5 TRBV20-1 TGCAGTGCTAATCCCGGGGACAGAAATCAAGAGACCCAGTACTTC CSANPGDRNQETQYF
few . TRBJ2-2 TRBV12-3/TRBV12-4 TGTGCCAGCAGGAGAGGACAGACCACCGGGGAGCTGTTTTTT CASRRGQTTGELFF
many . TRBJ2-1 TRBV27 TGTGCCAGCAGTCCCGGATTTCAAGCCTACAATGAGCAGTTCTTC CASSPGFQAYNEQFF
few TRBD2 TRBJ2-7 TRBV15 TGTGCCACCAGCAGAGTTGGTAGCGGGCCGCCCTACGAGCAGTACTTC CATSRVGSGPPYEQYF
. . TRBJ2-1 TRBV19 TGTGCCAGTAGCCCCGTTGAGGGGTCTGAGCAGTTCTTC CASSPVEGSEQFF
. . TRBJ1-5 TRBV20-1 TGCAGTACTAGACCAACTGACAGGTATAGCAATCAGCCCCAGCATTTT CSTRPTDRYSNQPQHF
. . TRBJ2-5 TRBV24-1 TGTGCCACCAGTGATCCCCTGATCCAAGAGACCCAGTACTTC CATSDPLIQETQYF
few . TRBJ1-6 TRBV14 TGTGCCAGCAGCCAAGGTCTGGTAACTGGCTCCTATAATTCACCCCTCCACTTT CASSQGLVTGSYNSPLHF
few TRBD2 TRBJ2-7 TRBV27 TGTGCCAGCAGTTTGGTAGCGGGGGGAAGCGAGCAGTACTTC CASSLVAGGSEQYF
few TRBD1 TRBJ2-7 TRBV5-1 TGCGCCAGCAGCTTGTGGGACAGGGATAACGACGAGCAGTACTTC CASSLWDRDNDEQYF
many . TRBJ2-2 TRBV7-9 TGTGCCAGCAGGGACGCCGGGGAGCTGTTTTTT CASRDAGELFF
few TRBD2 TRBJ2-1 TRBV12-3/TRBV12-4 TGTGCCACCGGACTAGCTAGTGAGCAGTTCTTC CATGLASEQFF
. . TRBJ2-1 TRBV7-3 TGTGCCAGCAGCTTTTCTCCCGATTCCTACAATGAGCAGTTCTTC CASSFSPDSYNEQFF
few . TRBJ1-2 TRBV7-9 TGTGCCAGCAGCTTAGGTTCAGGCGCGGACGATGGCTACACCTTC CASSLGSGADDGYTF
few TRBD1 TRBJ2-2 TRBV6-2/TRBV6-3 TGTGCCAGCAGATCCTCCATTTTGACAGGGGAGGTCACCGGGGAGCTGTTTTTT CASRSSILTGEVTGELFF
few . TRBJ2-7 TRBV2 TGTGCCAGCATCGGCAGGGTCTACGAGCAGTACTTC CASIGRVYEQYF
many . TRBJ2-7 TRBV7-7 TGTGCTAGCAGCTCCGGGACCTCCTACGAGCAGTACTTC CASSSGTSYEQYF
. . TRBJ1-4 TRBV4-1 TGCGCCAGCAGCCAAGTTATGCCAGGGTTCGAAGAAAAACTGTTTTTT CASSQVMPGFEEKLFF
. . TRBJ1-2 TRBV5-1 TGCGCCAGCAGCTCCGACCCGGACAGTTCCTATGGCTACACCTTC CASSSDPDSSYGYTF
. . TRBJ2-3 TRBV29-1 TGCAGCGCTGCTTATCCCCGTGGGGCCCCCACAGATACGCAGTATTTT CSAAYPRGAPTDTQYF
. . TRBJ2-7 TRBV20-1 TGCAGTGCTAGAGTTGCGACAGCTTACGAGCAGTACTTC CSARVATAYEQYF
few TRBD2 TRBJ2-3 TRBV19 TGTGCCAGTAAAACTAGCGGGGGCTCCCGAACGCAGTATTTT CASKTSGGSRTQYF
few TRBD1 TRBJ1-5 TRBV12-3/TRBV12-4 TGTGCCAGCAGTTCAAACCGGGACAGCTCCCGGCAGCCCCAGCATTTT CASSSNRDSSRQPQHF
few TRBD2 TRBJ2-5 TRBV3-1 TGTGCCAGCAGCCATAACAGCGGGGGCGAGTACCAAGAGACCCAGTACTTC CASSHNSGGEYQETQYF
many . TRBJ1-5 TRBV7-8 TGTGCCAGCAGCGATGACAGGCGGTTGCAGCCCCAGCATTTT CASSDDRRLQPQHF
few TRBD1 TRBJ1-2 TRBV29-1 TGCAGCGTTGGGCCACAGGGGGTCCATGGCTACACCTTC CSVGPQGVHGYTF
. . TRBJ2-3 TRBV2 TGTGCCAGCAGTGAGGGTTACAAGGAACCCACAGATACGCAGTATTTT CASSEGYKEPTDTQYF
. TRBD1 TRBJ2-1 TRBV5-6 TGTGCCAGCAGCCTCTCGGAGCAGGGGGCTTGGAATGAGCAGTTCTTC CASSLSEQGAWNEQFF
. TRBD1 TRBJ1-3 TRBV27 TGTGCCAGCATTGGACAGGGGCGCTCTGGAAACACCATATATTTT CASIGQGRSGNTIYF
many . TRBJ1-5 TRBV28 TGTGCCAGCACTGAAACAAATCAGCCCCAGCATTTT CASTETNQPQHF
few TRBD2 TRBJ2-3 TRBV18 TGTGCCAGCTCACCGACTAGCGGTACGCAGTATTTT CASSPTSGTQYF
few . TRBJ2-5 TRBV2 TGTGCCAGCAGTGACCCCGGCACAGGCGGAGAGACCCAGTACTTC CASSDPGTGGETQYF
. . TRBJ2-4 TRBV2 TGTGCCAGCACCTCTAGTAACGGGCGAACCAAAAACATTCAGTACTTC CASTSSNGRTKNIQYF
many TRBD1 TRBJ1-1 TRBV14 TGTGCCAGCAGGCAGACAGGGACCACTGAAGCTTTCTTT CASRQTGTTEAFF
few . TRBJ1-4 TRBV6-2/TRBV6-3 TGTGCCAGCAGTTGGGAGACGGGAGAGAATGAAAAACTGTTTTTT CASSWETGENEKLFF
once TRBD1 TRBJ1-5 TRBV4-1 TGCACCAGCAGCCAAGACACAGGGGCCGATCAGCCCCAGCATTTT CTSSQDTGADQPQHF
many TRBD2 TRBJ2-3 TRBV7-9 TGTGCCAGCAGTTTACCGGGACTAGCGGGAGATACGCAGTATTTT CASSLPGLAGDTQYF
. . TRBJ2-6 TRBV2 TGTGCCAGCAGTGATGGTAGCAGGAGCTCTGGGGCCAACGTCCTGACTTTC CASSDGSRSSGANVLTF
. . TRBJ2-3 TRBV27 TGTGCCAGCCAGGGGAAGATTGCTAGCACAGATACGCAGTATTTT CASQGKIASTDTQYF
few . TRBJ2-7 TRBV29-1 TGCAGCGTTGAGATTAGCTCCTACGAGCAGTACTTC CSVEISSYEQYF
. . TRBJ2-2 TRBV6-6 TGTGCCAGCAGTACAGTAAGGGGTTGGGCTCCGAACACCGGGGAGCTGTTTTTT CASSTVRGWAPNTGELFF
many . TRBJ1-1 TRBV28 TGTGCCAGCAGTTCCCCCCAGGGGCTGGACACTGAAGCTTTCTTT CASSSPQGLDTEAFF
few TRBD1 TRBJ2-1 TRBV2 TGTGCCAGCAGTGAAGTGGGCAGGGGGCAAGACAATGAGCAGTTCTTC CASSEVGRGQDNEQFF